Described below is a single TCR beta chain sequence and its context. The target antigen is unknown. The sample is drawn from a study of shared clonotypes between healthy human individuals. Study-wide results and caveats: Incomplete sequencing of sorted subsets was indicated by rarefaction despite large depth.

Original processing methods: For the immunoSEQ data, sequences were junction-only without quality scores, so filtering differed. Method: immunoSEQ multiplex PCR; TCRdb's copy keeps in-frame clones and lacks some. V and J calls and clone size come straight from that table; D and trimming were deduced from the DNA. Of roughly 640,000 clones in the sample, roughly 70% were seen once. Germline V lookup: CDR1 SGDLS, CDR2 YYNGEE. After removal of 0 bases from V and 11 bases from J, the junction contained 17 bases not matched to a gene. CDR3 length: 17 residues. Healthy HIV-negative adults with no recent acute infections or vaccinations were recruited as donors.

The chain is built from TRBV9 and TRBJ2-1, with TRBD2 matching over 7 bases. The clonotype originates from a woman aged 25 to 39 in good health. The sample comprised memory CD4+ T cells sorted from blood. Specified subset: CD45RA-negative fraction. CDR3 sequence: CASSVAFASGVMTKQFF. For the CDR3, the DNA is TGTGCCAGCAGCGTAGCTTTCGCTAGCGGAGTTATGACTAAGCAGTTCTTC.